This TCR beta chain was found in a study of regulatory and conventional T cells in RAG deficiency. V gave up 7 bases and J gave up 0 bases, with 9 bases separating them. CDR1 MNHEY and CDR2 SVGAGI come from the germline V gene. The CDR3 covers 13 residues. This clone occurred once. Antigen: not known. The data were produced by immunoSEQ multiplex PCR, yet TCRdb's version contains in-frame clones alone and is incomplete. The sample records 34,000 or so clones, about 88% being singletons. Points from the study as a whole: RAG-deficient patients showed markedly lower Shannon entropy and higher Simpson indices than control T-cell subsets. In Omenn syndrome, Treg and Tconv repertoires overlapped >75%.

The sample also formed part of further work on regulatory T cells. This second study says: The PCR used 52 TRBV and 13 TRBJ primers.

This TCR was sampled from a human donor in good health. The gene calls are TRBV6-5 and TRBJ2-5; D gene uncertain. Specimen: CD8+ T cells sorted from blood. The CDR3 reads CASTPGYQETQYF. The DNA for the CDR3 is TGTGCCAGCACCCCCGGGTACCAAGAGACCCAGTACTTC.